The entry that follows covers one TCR beta chain sequence. Its antigen is currently unknown. CDR1 SGDLS and CDR2 YYNGEE come from the germline V gene. This CDR3 has 15 amino acids. V lost 0 bases and J 4 bases, leaving 13 bases between the germline ends. The sample belongs to a study of cytomegalovirus exposure and HLA in healthy donors. Study results and limitations: Some TCR beta chains (about 180 of them) were listed as cytomegalovirus-associated. Usually a TCR sequence was rare, but some public TCRs were found in many donors.

The method was immunoSEQ multiplex PCR; TCRdb's version includes in-frame clones alone and lacks a portion of them. This sample yields about 160,000 clones, of which 70% to 90% are seen a single time; about 5.8% belongs to the top ten. Donors were drawn from the approximately 120-subject validation cohort, separate from the approximately 670-subject first cohort. The clonotype originates from a woman in her 30s in good health and CMV-seronegative. The sequencing sample was made of PBMCs. V is TRBV9 and J is TRBJ2-5; perhaps D is TRBD1 or TRBD2 (5 bases each). The CDR3 region is CASSVEAGAVETQYF. The CDR3 DNA reads as TGTGCCAGCAGCGTAGAAGCCGGGGCGGTAGAGACCCAGTACTTC.